The clone carrying this TCR beta chain was observed a handful of times. Its antigen remains unknown. The sample belongs to a study of early T cells in non-severe SARS-CoV-2 infection. Overall study context: Sequencing input comprised bulk RNA from unsorted whole blood; chain pairing was not available. Study-level findings and limits: Sequences matched to VDJdb favored anti-spike CD8 responses, while private and CD4 specificities were missed.

Individual cDNA molecules carried attached unique molecular identifiers. TCRdb reprocessed the 5' RACE reads with MiXCR, giving one entry per CDR3 protein. The sample has over 25,000 distinct CDR3 sequences; approximately 5.4% are singletons. V dropped 2 bases and J dropped 6 bases, with 8 bases sitting between them. The length of the CDR3 is 13 residues. Germline CDR1 reads MNHEY; CDR2 reads SVGAGI. The V gene is TRBV6-5, the J gene TRBJ1-5; D not certain. The receptor was derived from an adult who was a healthcare worker with PCR-confirmed SARS-CoV-2 infection or an uninfected control (not recorded which). Sequencing was performed on whole blood. The CDR3 region is CASSYREGQPQHF. The CDR3 DNA follows: TGTGCCAGCAGTTACCGGGAGGGTCAGCCCCAGCATTTT.